This T cell receptor beta chain was sequenced during a study of blood T cell repertoires in COVID-19. For the study at large: Sources were T cells, B-cell-depleted T cells, or PBMCs; the material itself was cDNA or gDNA.

With V trimmed by 3 bases and J by 4 bases, 9 bases remained unmatched. The CDR3 has 17 residues. CDR1 is KGHSH, CDR2 LQKENI, per germline. This clone has a handful of counts. The repertoire was sequenced with immunoSEQ multiplex PCR; TCRdb's copy has only in-frame clones and lacks some. The sample yields 120,000 or so clones, 76% seen once. Sequenced sample: peripheral blood. V usage is TRBV18 and J usage is TRBJ2-2; 9 nucleotides match TRBD1. The sequence was obtained from a woman aged 80 or over with acute or convalescent COVID-19. CDR3 nucleotide sequence: TGTGCCAGCTCACCCCGGATACCGACAGGGGGCACCGGGGAGCTGTTTTTT. The encoded protein is CASSPRIPTGGTGELFF.